This TCR beta chain emerged from a study of OX40 agonist ivuxolimab in advanced cancers. Study in general: Subjects had a mean age of around 63 years, with a range of roughly 20 to 79; roughly 80% were male.

Trimming took 1 base from V and 7 from J, leaving 10 bases between them. Germline-derived CDR1 and CDR2 are SGHTA and FQGNSA. The CDR3 consists of 13 residues. Whole-study findings and limits: Averaging showed that CD8+ T cells had more expanded clones than CD4+ did.

As to this clone: The target antigen is unknown.

TCRdb keeps only in-frame clones here, not all; method: immunoSEQ multiplex PCR. Of roughly 120,000 clones listed, 80% to 90% are singletons. The sequence came from an adult with an advanced solid tumor such as melanoma, head and neck, liver or kidney cancer. The specimen was CD4+ or CD8+ T cells sorted from blood, collected in a trial of the OX40 agonist ivuxolimab. The chain is built from TRBV7-2 and TRBJ1-1; tentatively, D is TRBD1 (5 bases). The chain's CDR3 is CASSLDQGVEAFF. DNA of the CDR3: TGTGCCAGCAGCTTAGATCAAGGGGTTGAAGCTTTCTTT.